One and the same sample provided the 30 T cell receptor beta chains below, sequenced in a study of CD8 T cells in ankylosing spondylitis. No antigen has been identified for these receptors. TCRdb processed the 5' RACE reads anew with MiXCR; each CDR3 protein has one entry. This sample has fewer than 550,000 distinct CDR3 sequences, with over 4% found just once. Study-wide results and caveats: Blood of patients with ankylosing spondylitis appeared to be characterized by a TCR beta motif of eight or nine highly homologous variants.

Material for sequencing was blood, either unsorted or a sorted T cell fraction (not recorded which). The receptor source for this set is a male donor with ankylosing spondylitis.

This clonotype was counted ten times or more. The rearrangement links TRBV5-1 to TRBJ1-1; unclear D gene. Germline CDR1 SGHRS, CDR2 YFSETQ. With 6 bases removed from V and 3 bases from J, the gap between germline ends came to 12 bases. The CDR3 consists of 13 residues. Here the CDR3 reads CASKPDGYTEAFF. The DNA for the CDR3 is TGCGCCAGCAAACCGGACGGGTACACTGAAGCTTTCTTT. Together with reference TRBV5-1 and TRBJ1-1, the CDR3 gives the full variable domain: KAGVTQTPRYLIKTRGQQVTLSCSPISGHRSVSWYQQTPGQGLQFLFEYFSETQRNKGNFPGRFSGRQFSNSRSEMNVSTLELGDSALYLCASKPDGYTEAFFGQGTRLTVV.

This clonotype was seen ten or more times. The rearrangement uses TRBV24-1 and TRBJ2-1; D unresolved. Germline values: CDR1 KGHDR, CDR2 SFDVKD. The CDR3 sequence is 16 residues long. The ends were cut back, 6 bases at V and 0 bases at J, with 14 bases in the middle. The CDR3 loop is CATSRSDASSYNEQFF. The CDR3 DNA reads TGTGCCACCAGTAGGTCCGACGCCAGCTCCTACAATGAGCAGTTCTTC.

This clonotype came up many times. The J gene is TRBJ2-3, the V gene TRBV5-1; TRBD2 might be the D (6 bases). CDR1 and CDR2 (germline): SGHRS, YFSETQ. This CDR3 spans 15 amino acids. With 1 base removed from V and 2 bases from J, the gap between germline ends came to 11 bases. The CDR3 protein is CASSLFGGDTDTQYF. CDR3 DNA: TGCGCCAGCAGCTTGTTTGGAGGGGACACAGATACGCAGTATTTT. Looking up the rest from reference TRBV5-1 and TRBJ2-3 gives the full variable domain: KAGVTQTPRYLIKTRGQQVTLSCSPISGHRSVSWYQQTPGQGLQFLFEYFSETQRNKGNFPGRFSGRQFSNSRSEMNVSTLELGDSALYLCASSLFGGDTDTQYFGPGTRLTVL.

This clonotype showed up many times. The chain links TRBV2 to TRBJ2-1, with 12 bases lining up with TRBD2. Losses at the gene ends were 3 bases for V and 8 bases for J; bases not matched to a gene: 8. Germline V gene lookup returns CDR1 SNHLY and CDR2 FYNNEI. The length of the CDR3 is 16 residues. The CDR3 loop reads CASSEATSGGSDEQFF. The CDR3 nucleotides read TGTGCCAGCAGTGAGGCGACTAGCGGGGGTAGCGATGAGCAGTTCTTC.

This clonotype was detected a few times. J is TRBJ2-7 and V is TRBV7-2; 7 positions match TRBD2. The CDR3 extends over 15 amino acids. Per germline, CDR1 SGHTA and CDR2 FQGNSA. Trimming took 5 bases from V and 4 from J; bases not matched to a gene: 11. CDR3 amino acids: CASSIAPSGTYEQYF. As DNA, the CDR3 is TGTGCCAGCAGCATCGCCCCTAGCGGAACTTACGAGCAGTACTTC.

At least ten counts were recorded for this clonotype. V gene TRBV15 combines with J gene TRBJ1-3; 7 nucleotides agree with TRBD1. CDR1 and CDR2 from the germline V gene are LNHNV and YYDKDF (reference sequence). V was pared by 1 base and J by 4 bases, with 4 bases of the junction left unmatched. There are 15 residues in the CDR3. The CDR3 region has the DNA TGTGCCACCAGCAGAGCAGGGGGTTCGGGAAACACCATATATTTT. It codes for CATSRAGGSGNTIYF.

This clonotype was recorded many times. This chain links TRBV10-3 with TRBJ2-2; 8 nucleotides line up with TRBD1. Germline loops: CDR1 ENHRY, CDR2 SYGVKD. The V and J ends lost 6 bases and 1 base, in that order; junction bases with no gene match: 4. The CDR3 has 15 residues. CDR3 coding DNA: TGTGCCATCAGCGGAGGGACAGGGAACACCGGGGAGCTGTTTTTT. As protein: CAISGGTGNTGELFF.

There are many counts of this clonotype. The chain joins TRBV5-1 to TRBJ2-1; 7 bases are shared with TRBD2. CDR1 and CDR2 (germline): SGHRS, YFSETQ. This CDR3 region has 15 residues. J was trimmed by 4 bases and V by 7 bases; bases with no gene match: 11. CDR3 region: CASALGSGLYNEQFF. CDR3 nucleotides: TGCGCCAGCGCCCTAGGTAGCGGGTTGTACAATGAGCAGTTCTTC.

The chain combines TRBV7-3 with TRBJ2-1; D gene unclear. CDR1 SGHTA and CDR2 FQGTGA come from the germline V gene. With 1 base removed from V and 15 bases from J, the gap between germline ends came to 13 bases. The CDR3 covers 12 residues. The DNA for the CDR3 is TGTGCCAGCAGCTTAAGGTTCAGGTTTCGGTTCTTC. The encoded protein is CASSLRFRFRFF.

This clonotype appeared a few times. This chain uses TRBV20-1 with TRBJ1-1, with D perhaps TRBD1 (5 bases). The CDR3 loop spans 11 amino acids. Germline V gives CDR1 DFQATT, CDR2 SNEGSKA (reference sequence). V shed 1 base and J shed 8 bases, with 8 bases lying between them. The CDR3 region has the DNA TGCAGTGCTAGAGCGAACAGGGAAGCTTTCTTT. This encodes CSARANREAFF.

This clonotype was observed at least ten times. The rearrangement links TRBV25-1 to TRBJ1-6; 8 bases map to TRBD1. This CDR3 is 14 amino acids long. Germline values: CDR1 MGHDK, CDR2 SYGVNS. V lost 6 bases to trimming and J lost 10 bases; unmatched junction nucleotides: 8. The CDR3 here is CASRWDRPESPLHF. The CDR3 DNA reads as TGTGCCAGCAGGTGGGACAGGCCCGAATCACCCCTCCACTTT. Full variable domain (missing parts from reference TRBV25-1 and TRBJ1-6): EADIYQTPRYLVIGTGKKITLECSQTMGHDKMYWYQQDPGMELHLIHYSYGVNSTEKGDLSSESTVSRIRTEHFPLTLESARPSHTSQYLCASRWDRPESPLHFGNGTRLTVT.

This clonotype was detected many times. The gene calls are TRBV10-3 and TRBJ1-2; TRBD1 aligns across 10 bases. This CDR3 has 15 amino acids. The V and J ends lost 4 bases and 4 bases, in that order; junction bases with no gene match: 6. Germline V gene lookup returns CDR1 ENHRY and CDR2 SYGVKD. The CDR3 region is CAISAGQGYAYGYTF. DNA of the CDR3: TGTGCCATCAGTGCGGGACAGGGGTACGCCTATGGCTACACCTTC.

This clonotype was detected many times. The chain carries TRBV11-2 and TRBJ2-3; 15 bases are shared with TRBD2. The CDR3 consists of 17 residues. Germline CDR1 SGHAT, CDR2 FQNNGV. With V trimmed by 3 bases and J by 7 bases, 8 bases remained unmatched. The CDR3 bases are TGTGCCAGCAGCTTTCGGACTAGCGGGAGGGGTGAAAATACGCAGTATTTT. It specifies CASSFRTSGRGENTQYF.

This clonotype has at least ten counts. The chain is built from TRBV4-1 and TRBJ2-1; D not certain. The CDR3 consists of 12 residues. V was trimmed by 4 bases and J by 5 bases, leaving 6 bases between them. Germline values: CDR1 MGHRA, CDR2 YSYEKL. CDR3 sequence: CASSLHHNEQFF. The DNA for the CDR3 is TGCGCCAGCAGCCTTCATCACAATGAGCAGTTCTTC.

The genes are TRBV30 and TRBJ1-5; 7 bases map to TRBD1. The CDR3 totals 14 residues. Germline V gene sequence: CDR1 GTSNPN, CDR2 SVGIG (reference sequence). With V trimmed by 5 bases and J by 0 bases, 4 bases remained unmatched. The DNA of the CDR3 is TGTGCCTGGGGCAGACAGGGTAGCAATCAGCCCCAGCATTTT. This sequence encodes CAWGRQGSNQPQHF.

This clonotype appeared many times. The chain combines TRBV6-4 with TRBJ2-1; D ambiguous. The CDR3 loop spans 16 amino acids. Deletions cut 2 bases from V and 4 bases from J, with 15 bases between. Germline CDR1 reads MRHNA; CDR2 reads SNTAGT. This CDR3 is CASSDSPTASYNEQFF. CDR3 coding DNA: TGTGCCAGCAGTGACAGCCCCACTGCAAGTTACAATGAGCAGTTCTTC.

This clonotype was counted at least ten times. The chain links TRBV20-1 to TRBJ2-5; 8 positions agree with TRBD1. This CDR3 is built from 15 residues. Germline-derived CDR1 and CDR2 are DFQATT and SNEGSKA (reference sequence). V lost 3 bases, J lost 5 bases, and 11 bases stayed unmatched. In DNA, the CDR3 is TGCAGTGCTAGGGACAACAGGGGGTACGGGGAGACCCAGTACTTC. Its protein product is CSARDNRGYGETQYF.

This clonotype was counted at least ten times. The V gene is TRBV7-2, the J gene TRBJ2-7; 8 bases are a match to TRBD2. This CDR3 has 13 amino acids. Germline CDR1 SGHTA, CDR2 FQGNSA. Trimming cost V 3 bases and J 8 bases; bases outside gene matches: 6. This chain's CDR3 is CASSFISGDKQYF. The CDR3 nucleotides read TGTGCCAGCAGCTTTATTAGCGGGGACAAGCAGTACTTC.

The table lists this clonotype with many counts. The J gene is TRBJ2-1, the V gene TRBV27, with 15 bases lining up with TRBD2. Losses at the gene ends were 3 bases for V and 9 bases for J; bases not matched to a gene: 3. There are 15 residues in the CDR3. The germline V gene has CDR1 MNHEY and CDR2 SMNVEV (reference sequence). As DNA, the CDR3 is TGTGCCAGCAGTTTGGGACTAGCGGGAGGAGTTGAGCAGTTCTTC. This translates into CASSLGLAGGVEQFF.

The chain uses TRBV7-2 and TRBJ1-1, with D tentatively TRBD1 (6 bases). The germline CDR1 and CDR2 sequences are SGHTA and FQGNSA. V lost 4 bases and J 3 bases, leaving 12 bases between the germline ends. The CDR3 is 14 residues long. The CDR3 reads CASSSGAGDTEAFF. For the CDR3, the DNA is TGTGCCAGCAGCTCAGGGGCAGGTGACACTGAAGCTTTCTTT.

This clonotype has at least ten counts. This chain uses TRBV6-2 or TRBV6-3 with TRBJ2-7; D may be TRBD1 (5 bases). CDR1 is MNHEY, CDR2 SVGEGT, per germline. The CDR3 has 17 amino acids. V lost 7 bases to trimming and J lost 0 bases, with 22 bases between them. The CDR3 region has the DNA TGTGCCAGCACCTTACTTGGGGCAGCCTGGGGCTCCTACGAGCAGTACTTC. It codes for CASTLLGAAWGSYEQYF.

Many counts were recorded for this clonotype. The chain links TRBV20-1 to TRBJ1-2; maybe TRBD1 (5 bases). Germline lookup yields CDR1 DFQATT and CDR2 SNEGSKA (reference sequence). Trimming removed 6 bases from V and 6 bases from J, with 17 bases in between. The length of the CDR3 is 13 residues. CDR3 residues: CSARDGLDNGYTF. CDR3 nucleotides: TGCAGTGCGAGGGACGGCTTGGACAATGGCTACACCTTC.

This clonotype was counted at least ten times. The CDR3 is CATSRGAGARGSWDEQFF. The CDR3 DNA is TGTGCCACCAGCAGGGGGGCGGGAGCCAGGGGGTCTTGGGATGAGCAGTTCTTC. J is TRBJ2-1 and V is TRBV15; either TRBD1 or TRBD2 may supply D (7 bases each). Trimming removed 3 bases at V and 8 bases at J, with 26 bases between. From germline, CDR1 is LNHNV and CDR2 YYDKDF (reference sequence). The length of the CDR3 is 18 residues.

Many counts were recorded for this clonotype. This chain joins TRBV6-4 and TRBJ2-1; D perhaps matches TRBD2 (6 bases). This CDR3 has 15 amino acids. Trimming left V 0 bases short and J 0 bases short, with 6 bases between. The germline gives CDR1 MRHNA, CDR2 SNTAGT. The DNA for the CDR3 is TGTGCCAGCAGTGACTCTAGCGGCTCCTACAATGAGCAGTTCTTC. This codes for CASSDSSGSYNEQFF.

The rearrangement joins TRBV7-6 to TRBJ2-1; D perhaps matches TRBD2 (6 bases). This CDR3 spans 14 amino acids. CDR1 is SGHVS, CDR2 FNYEAQ, per germline. Trimming cost V 6 bases and J 3 bases, with 12 bases left between them. The CDR3 bases are TGTGCCAGCAGGGGGAGGCCGGGCTACAATGAGCAGTTCTTC. Encoded protein: CASRGRPGYNEQFF.

Ten or more counts support this clonotype. The CDR3 loop is CASSDGDLPSYEQYF. For the CDR3, the DNA is TGTGCCAGCAGTGATGGGGACCTTCCCTCCTACGAGCAGTACTTC. V usage is TRBV25-1 and J usage is TRBJ2-7; D tentatively reads TRBD1 or TRBD2 (5 bases each). The CDR3 runs 15 residues. V was pared by 3 bases and J by 0 bases, with 12 bases between. The germline V gene encodes CDR1 MGHDK and CDR2 SYGVNS.

This clonotype has more than one count but fewer than ten. This chain joins TRBV6-6 and TRBJ2-3; D is unresolved. The CDR3 runs 13 residues. The germline CDR1 and CDR2 sequences are MNHNY and SVGAGI (reference sequence). Trimming left V 6 bases short and J 4 bases short, with 11 bases between. For the CDR3, the DNA is TGTGCCAGCAGACAAACCATTTCAGATACGCAGTATTTT. Its translation is CASRQTISDTQYF.

This clonotype has ten or more counts. V and J are TRBV20-1 and TRBJ2-1; 8 nucleotides agree with TRBD2. The trim removed 3 bases at V and 7 bases at J, leaving 5 bases unmatched. Germline CDR1 is DFQATT and CDR2 is SNEGSKA (reference sequence). CDR3 length equals 13 residues. CDR3: CSASGGAGNEQFF. CDR3 DNA sequence: TGCAGTGCTAGCGGGGGGGCGGGGAATGAGCAGTTCTTC.

This clonotype was recorded at least ten times. The chain links TRBV7-9 to TRBJ2-7; tentatively, D is TRBD2 (6 bases). Germline-derived CDR1 and CDR2 are SEHNR and FQNEAQ (reference sequence). This CDR3 spans 15 amino acids. V was cut by 5 bases and J by 2 bases, with 16 bases left in between. This CDR3 is CASSPFIAGTYEQYF. The CDR3 DNA reads TGTGCCAGCAGCCCCTTCATCGCGGGGACCTACGAGCAGTACTTC.

The chain couples TRBV4-3 to TRBJ2-3; 7 positions match TRBD2. Germline V gives CDR1 LGHNA, CDR2 YSLEER. The CDR3 is made up of 14 amino acids. In DNA, the CDR3 is TGCGCGATTGGACTAGACATTAACACAGATACGCAGTATTTT. As protein: CAIGLDINTDTQYF.